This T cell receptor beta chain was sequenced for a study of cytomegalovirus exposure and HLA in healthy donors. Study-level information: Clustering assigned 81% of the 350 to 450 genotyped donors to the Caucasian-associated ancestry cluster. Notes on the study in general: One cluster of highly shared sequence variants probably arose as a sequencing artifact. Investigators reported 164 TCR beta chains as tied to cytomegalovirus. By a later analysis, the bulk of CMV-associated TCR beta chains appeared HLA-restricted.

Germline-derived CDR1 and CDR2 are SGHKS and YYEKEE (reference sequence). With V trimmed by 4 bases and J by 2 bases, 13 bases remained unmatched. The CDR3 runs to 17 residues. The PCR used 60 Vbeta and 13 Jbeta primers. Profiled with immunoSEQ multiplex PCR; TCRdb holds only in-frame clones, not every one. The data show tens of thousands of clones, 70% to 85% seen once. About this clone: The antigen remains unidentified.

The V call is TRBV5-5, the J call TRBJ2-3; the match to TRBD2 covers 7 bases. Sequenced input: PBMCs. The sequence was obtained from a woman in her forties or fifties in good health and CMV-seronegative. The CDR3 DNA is TGTGCCAGCAGCGAGTGGATGGGGACTAACCCCACAGATACGCAGTATTTT. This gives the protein CASSEWMGTNPTDTQYF. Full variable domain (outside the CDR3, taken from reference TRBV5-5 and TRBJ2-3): DAGVTQSPTHLIKTRGQQVTLRCSPISGHKSVSWYQQVLGQGPQFIFQYYEKEERGRGNFPDRFSARQFPNYSSELNVNALLLGDSALYLCASSEWMGTNPTDTQYFGPGTRLTVL.